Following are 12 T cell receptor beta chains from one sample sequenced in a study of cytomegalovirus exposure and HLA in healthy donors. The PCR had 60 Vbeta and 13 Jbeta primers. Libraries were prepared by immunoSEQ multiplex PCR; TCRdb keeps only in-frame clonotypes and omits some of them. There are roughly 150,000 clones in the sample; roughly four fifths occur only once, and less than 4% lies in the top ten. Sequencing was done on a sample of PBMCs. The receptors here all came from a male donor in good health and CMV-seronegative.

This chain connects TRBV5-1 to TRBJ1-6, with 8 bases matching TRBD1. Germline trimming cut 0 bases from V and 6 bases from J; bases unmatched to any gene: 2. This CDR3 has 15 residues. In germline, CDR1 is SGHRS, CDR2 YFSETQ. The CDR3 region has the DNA TGCGCCAGCAGCTTGGCAGGGGGCGGTAATTCACCCCTCCACTTT. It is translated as CASSLAGGGNSPLHF. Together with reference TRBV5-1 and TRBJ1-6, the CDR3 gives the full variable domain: KAGVTQTPRYLIKTRGQQVTLSCSPISGHRSVSWYQQTPGQGLQFLFEYFSETQRNKGNFPGRFSGRQFSNSRSEMNVSTLELGDSALYLCASSLAGGGNSPLHFGNGTRLTVT.

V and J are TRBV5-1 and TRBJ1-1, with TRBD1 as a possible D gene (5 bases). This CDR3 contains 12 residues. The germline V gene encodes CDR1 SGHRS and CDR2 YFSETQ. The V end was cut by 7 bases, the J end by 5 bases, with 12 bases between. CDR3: CASRTGGTEAFF. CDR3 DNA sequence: TGCGCCAGCCGAACCGGGGGTACTGAAGCTTTCTTT.

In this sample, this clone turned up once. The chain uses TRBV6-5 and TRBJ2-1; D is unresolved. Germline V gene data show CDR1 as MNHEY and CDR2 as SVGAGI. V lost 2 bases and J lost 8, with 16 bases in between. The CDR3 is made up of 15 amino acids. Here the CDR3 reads CASSYRSLVVDEQFF. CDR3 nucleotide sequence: TGTGCCAGCAGTTACCGGAGTCTAGTGGTCGATGAGCAGTTCTTC.

CDR3 bases: TGCGCCAGCAGCCAAGTTGAGGAATACGCCTACGAGCAGTACTTC. It specifies CASSQVEEYAYEQYF. The V call is TRBV4-1, the J call TRBJ2-7; D is unresolved. The V and J ends lost 1 base and 2 bases respectively, with 12 bases between them. Germline loops: CDR1 MGHRA, CDR2 YSYEKL. This CDR3 spans 15 amino acids.

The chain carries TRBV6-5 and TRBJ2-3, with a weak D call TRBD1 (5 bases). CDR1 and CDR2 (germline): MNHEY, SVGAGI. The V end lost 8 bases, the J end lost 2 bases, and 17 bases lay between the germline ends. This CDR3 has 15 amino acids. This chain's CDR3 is CASSPRQGITDTQYF. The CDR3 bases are TGTGCCAGCTCCCCGAGGCAGGGAATCACAGATACGCAGTATTTT.

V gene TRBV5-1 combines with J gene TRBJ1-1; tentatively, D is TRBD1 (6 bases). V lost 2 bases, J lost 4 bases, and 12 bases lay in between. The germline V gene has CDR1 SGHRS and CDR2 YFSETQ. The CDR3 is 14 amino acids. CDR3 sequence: CASSFGGPSTEAFF. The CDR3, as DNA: TGCGCCAGCAGCTTCGGGGGGCCGAGCACTGAAGCTTTCTTT.

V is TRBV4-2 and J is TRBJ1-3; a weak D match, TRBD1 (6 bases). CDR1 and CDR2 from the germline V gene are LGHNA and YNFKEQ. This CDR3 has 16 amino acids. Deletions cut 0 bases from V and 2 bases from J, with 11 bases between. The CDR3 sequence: CASSQDGRGAGNTIYF. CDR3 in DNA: TGTGCCAGCAGCCAAGATGGCAGGGGCGCTGGAAACACCATATATTTT.

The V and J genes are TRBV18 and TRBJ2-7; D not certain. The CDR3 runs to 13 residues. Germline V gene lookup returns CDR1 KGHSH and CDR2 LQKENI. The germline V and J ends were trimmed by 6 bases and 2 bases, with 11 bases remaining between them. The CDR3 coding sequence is TGTGCCAGCTCGTCGATCGACACCTACGAGCAGTACTTC. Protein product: CASSSIDTYEQYF.

In DNA, the CDR3 is TGTGCCAGCAGCTTGGGTAGCGGAACAGATACGCAGTATTTT. Its protein product is CASSLGSGTDTQYF. The chain joins TRBV5-6 to TRBJ2-3; maybe TRBD2 (6 bases). CDR3 size: 14 residues. Trimming pared 0 bases from V and 3 bases from J, leaving 8 bases between. CDR1 is SGHDT and CDR2 is YYEEEE in the germline V gene.

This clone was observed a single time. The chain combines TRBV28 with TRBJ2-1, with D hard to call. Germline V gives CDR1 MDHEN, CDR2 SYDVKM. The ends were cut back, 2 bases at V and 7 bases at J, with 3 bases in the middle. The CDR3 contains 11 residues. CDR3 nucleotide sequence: TGTGCCAGCAGTTTACGGAATGAGCAGTTCTTC. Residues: CASSLRNEQFF.

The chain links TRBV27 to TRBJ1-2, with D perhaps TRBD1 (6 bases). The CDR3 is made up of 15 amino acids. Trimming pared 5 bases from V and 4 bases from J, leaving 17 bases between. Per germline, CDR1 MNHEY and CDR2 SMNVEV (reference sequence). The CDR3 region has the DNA TGTGCCAGCAGTCCCAAGGGGGGGCTGTTCTATGGCTACACCTTC. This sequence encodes CASSPKGGLFYGYTF.

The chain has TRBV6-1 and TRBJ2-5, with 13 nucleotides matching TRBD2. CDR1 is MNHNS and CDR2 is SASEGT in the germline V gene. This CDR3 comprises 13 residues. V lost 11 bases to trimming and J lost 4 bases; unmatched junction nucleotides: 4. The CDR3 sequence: CARRLAGGETQYF. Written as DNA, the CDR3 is TGTGCCCGTAGACTAGCGGGGGGAGAGACCCAGTACTTC.